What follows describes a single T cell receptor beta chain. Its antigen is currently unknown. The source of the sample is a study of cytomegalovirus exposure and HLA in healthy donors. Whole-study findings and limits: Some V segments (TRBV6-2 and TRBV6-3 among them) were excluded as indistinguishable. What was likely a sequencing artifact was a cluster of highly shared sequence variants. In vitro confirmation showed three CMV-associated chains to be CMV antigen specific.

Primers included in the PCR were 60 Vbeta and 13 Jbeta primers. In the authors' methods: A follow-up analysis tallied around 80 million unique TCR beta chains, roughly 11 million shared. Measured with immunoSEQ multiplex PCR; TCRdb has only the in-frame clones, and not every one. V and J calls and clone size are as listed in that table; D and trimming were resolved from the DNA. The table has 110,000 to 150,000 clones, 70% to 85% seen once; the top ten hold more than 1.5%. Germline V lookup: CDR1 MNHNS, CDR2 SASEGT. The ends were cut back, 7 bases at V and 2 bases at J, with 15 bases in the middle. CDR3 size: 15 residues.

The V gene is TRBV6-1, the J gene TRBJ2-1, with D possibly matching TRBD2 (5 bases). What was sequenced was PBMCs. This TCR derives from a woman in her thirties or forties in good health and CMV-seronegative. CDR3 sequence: CASTGSGRPYNEQFF. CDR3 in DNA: TGTGCCAGCACCGGATCGGGAAGACCCTACAATGAGCAGTTCTTC.